The 22 T cell receptor beta chains below come from one sample, sequenced in a study of cytotoxic CD8 clonotypes in ibrutinib-treated CLL (dated by TCRdb to 2020 to 2023). The library relied on the immunoSEQ multiplex PCR assay. In its TCRdb copy, this immuneACCESS table keeps in-frame sequences only and misses some clones. Where compared with another copy, unresolved V genes explain less than half of these, and the others have no known cause. This sample has a few hundred thousand clones in its table, and around four fifths of those were observed once. The ten largest clones take up roughly 7% of the sample. The sequences come from PBMCs, collected before ibrutinib treatment. The receptors shown here come from a human donor with chronic lymphocytic leukemia.

The chain links TRBV5-1 to TRBJ2-4; 7 bases align to TRBD1. The CDR3 consists of 16 residues. V gave up 4 bases and J gave up 0 bases; unmatched junction bases: 7. Germline CDR1 is SGHRS and CDR2 is YFSETQ. The CDR3 nucleotides read TGCGCCAGCAGCATCCGACAGGGAATAGCCAAAAACATTCAGTACTTC. Its protein is CASSIRQGIAKNIQYF.

The chain is built from TRBV28 and TRBJ2-7; TRBD1 matches at 8 bases. V dropped 6 bases and J dropped 5; count of bases not matched to a gene: 9. Germline lookup yields CDR1 MDHEN and CDR2 SYDVKM. The CDR3 length is 14 residues. CDR3 sequence reads: CASSSGQGVNEQYF. CDR3 in DNA: TGTGCCAGCAGCTCCGGACAGGGCGTCAACGAGCAGTACTTC.

The rearrangement joins TRBV27 to TRBJ2-7; no clear D gene. Trimming left V 3 bases short and J 3 bases short, with 6 bases between. The CDR3 totals 12 residues. CDR1 is MNHEY and CDR2 is SMNVEV in the germline V gene (reference sequence). CDR3 DNA sequence: TGTGCCAGCAGTTTTAGAAGCTACGAGCAGTACTTC. Its translation: CASSFRSYEQYF.

The chain has TRBV28 and TRBJ2-2, with 7 bases aligning to TRBD2. V was pared by 4 bases and J by 4 bases, with 12 bases of the junction left unmatched. This CDR3 has 17 residues. Germline V gene lookup returns CDR1 MDHEN and CDR2 SYDVKM. The DNA for the CDR3 is TGTGCCAGCAGTTCCGAACGGGACTACCCGTTCACCGGGGAGCTGTTTTTT. Encoded protein: CASSSERDYPFTGELFF. The variable domain in full, with the rest retrieved from reference TRBV28 and TRBJ2-2, is DVKVTQSSRYLVKRTGEKVFLECVQDMDHENMFWYRQDPGLGLRLIYFSYDVKMKEKGDIPEGYSVSREKKERFSLILESASTNQTSMYLCASSSERDYPFTGELFFGEGSRLTVL.

The chain is built from TRBV25-1 and TRBJ2-4; TRBD2 is a possible D gene (5 bases). Trimming shortened V by 2 bases and J by 0 bases, and 11 bases separated the two germline ends. Germline lookup yields CDR1 MGHDK and CDR2 SYGVNS. This CDR3 contains 16 residues. The CDR3: CASSEGLAVAKNIQYF. The CDR3 nucleotides read TGTGCCAGCAGTGAAGGGCTAGCAGTAGCCAAAAACATTCAGTACTTC.

This clone occurred a few times. The chain links TRBV5-5 to TRBJ2-1; 10 bases align to TRBD2. The length of the CDR3 is 15 residues. The trim removed 4 bases at V and 0 bases at J, leaving 1 base unmatched. The V gene's germline CDR1 is SGHKS and CDR2 YYEKEE (reference sequence). CDR3 in DNA: TGTGCCAGCAGCCCTAGCGGGAGCTCCTACAATGAGCAGTTCTTC. It yields the protein CASSPSGSSYNEQFF. The variable domain in full, with the rest retrieved from reference TRBV5-5 and TRBJ2-1, is DAGVTQSPTHLIKTRGQQVTLRCSPISGHKSVSWYQQVLGQGPQFIFQYYEKEERGRGNFPDRFSARQFPNYSSELNVNALLLGDSALYLCASSPSGSSYNEQFFGPGTRLTVL.

The chain recombines TRBV30 with TRBJ2-4, with 8 bases fitting TRBD1. CDR1 and CDR2 from the germline V gene are GTSNPN and SVGIG (reference sequence). The V gene end was trimmed by 3 bases and the J gene end by 11 bases; junction bases not matched to a gene: 9. This CDR3 has 13 residues. CDR3 sequence: CAWSIGQGTVQYF. For the CDR3, the DNA is TGTGCCTGGAGCATCGGACAGGGTACAGTTCAGTACTTC.

J is TRBJ2-2 and V is TRBV5-6, with D perhaps matching TRBD1 (5 bases). Between the trimmed V and J ends, which lost 2 bases and 6 bases, there was a span of 11 bases. CDR1 is SGHDT and CDR2 is YYEEEE in the germline V gene. The CDR3 totals 14 residues. This chain's CDR3 is CASSFDSWAGELFF. The CDR3 DNA reads as TGTGCCAGCAGCTTTGACAGCTGGGCCGGGGAGCTGTTTTTT.

V is TRBV30 and J is TRBJ1-1; perhaps TRBD1 as D (6 bases). The V gene's germline CDR1 is GTSNPN and CDR2 SVGIG (reference sequence). This CDR3 contains 12 residues. Trimming pared 4 bases from V and 1 base from J, leaving 7 bases between. As DNA, the CDR3 is TGTGCCTGGACAGGGGAGAACACTGAAGCTTTCTTT. Translation gives CAWTGENTEAFF.

This chain uses TRBV27 with TRBJ2-5; 8 bases line up with TRBD2. Trimming at V came to 4 bases and at J to 0 bases, leaving 7 bases not matched to a gene. The CDR3 length is 16 residues. The germline V gene has CDR1 MNHEY and CDR2 SMNVEV (reference sequence). CDR3 DNA sequence: TGTGCCAGCAGTTCCCGGTCTAGCGGGTACCAAGAGACCCAGTACTTC. It specifies CASSSRSSGYQETQYF.

The rearrangement uses TRBV27 and TRBJ2-3; the match to TRBD2 covers 8 bases. CDR1 is MNHEY, CDR2 SMNVEV, per germline (reference sequence). Losses at the gene ends were 4 bases for V and 0 bases for J; bases not matched to a gene: 3. This CDR3 has 15 amino acids. The CDR3 DNA follows: TGTGCCAGCAGTTCGGGACTAGTCAGCACAGATACGCAGTATTTT. It yields the protein CASSSGLVSTDTQYF.

The chain links TRBV9 to TRBJ1-2; the D gene is possibly TRBD1 (5 bases). CDR1 and CDR2 (germline): SGDLS, YYNGEE. The CDR3 has 14 amino acids. Trimming removed 0 bases from V and 4 bases from J, with 10 bases in between. CDR3 residues: CASSVGGDAYGYTF. CDR3 sequence (DNA): TGTGCCAGCAGCGTAGGAGGGGATGCCTATGGCTACACCTTC.

CDR3 residues: CASRGFGRGKNIQYF. CDR3 nucleotides: TGTGCCAGCAGGGGATTCGGGCGAGGCAAAAACATTCAGTACTTC. The chain joins TRBV7-2 to TRBJ2-4; no reliable D call. The CDR3 runs to 15 residues. Deletions cut 6 bases from V and 3 bases from J, with 15 bases between. Germline CDR1 SGHTA, CDR2 FQGNSA.

A word on this clone: The same CDR3 is also encoded by other DNA sequences in this sample. This chain connects TRBV30 to TRBJ2-7, with D maybe TRBD1 (5 bases). This CDR3 has 12 residues. The V end lost 2 bases, the J end lost 4 bases, and 9 bases lay between the germline ends. Germline V gene lookup returns CDR1 GTSNPN and CDR2 SVGIG (reference sequence). This CDR3 is CAWSPQGYEQYF. For the CDR3, the DNA is TGTGCCTGGAGTCCTCAGGGTTACGAGCAGTACTTC.

V usage is TRBV7-2 and J usage is TRBJ1-4; a possible D gene is TRBD1 (5 bases). Trimming took 5 bases from V and 7 from J, leaving 14 bases between them. The CDR3 extends over 14 amino acids. Germline CDR1 reads SGHTA; CDR2 reads FQGNSA. CDR3 region: CASSQGTQGEKLFF. The CDR3 DNA reads TGTGCCAGCAGCCAAGGAACCCAGGGTGAAAAACTGTTTTTT.

V and J are TRBV15 and TRBJ1-5, with D unclear. The CDR3 is made up of 12 amino acids. Germline CDR1 LNHNV, CDR2 YYDKDF (reference sequence). V was trimmed by 3 bases and J by 4 bases, leaving 4 bases between them. The DNA for the CDR3 is TGTGCCACCAGCAGGATGAATCAGCCCCAGCATTTT. It encodes CATSRMNQPQHF. The full variable domain, its missing parts supplied by reference TRBV15 and TRBJ1-5, is DAMVIQNPRYQVTQFGKPVTLSCSQTLNHNVMYWYQQKSSQAPKLLFHYYDKDFNNEADTPDNFQSRRPNTSFCFLDIRSPGLGDTAMYLCATSRMNQPQHFGDGTRLSIL.

The J gene is TRBJ2-2, the V gene TRBV5-5; tentative D call: TRBD1 (7 bases). The CDR3 loop spans 18 amino acids. Looked up from germline, CDR1 is SGHKS and CDR2 is YYEKEE (reference sequence). Deletions cut 0 bases from V and 2 bases from J, with 17 bases between. The CDR3, as DNA: TGTGCCAGCAGCTTGGCCCAGGGGGACTGGAGAAACACCGGGGAGCTGTTTTTT. Protein sequence: CASSLAQGDWRNTGELFF.

For the CDR3, the DNA is TGTGCCAGCAGCTTCCCGGCTAGCGGCCACGACAATGAGCAGTTCTTC. This gives the protein CASSFPASGHDNEQFF. V is TRBV5-6 and J is TRBJ2-1; TRBD2 matches at 7 bases. Germline loops: CDR1 SGHDT, CDR2 YYEEEE. The CDR3 has 16 residues. With 2 bases clipped from V and 5 bases from J, the junction kept 10 bases outside the gene matches. The variable domain in full, completed from reference TRBV5-6 and TRBJ2-1, reads DAGVTQSPTHLIKTRGQQVTLRCSPKSGHDTVSWYQQALGQGPQFIFQYYEEEERQRGNFPDRFSGHQFPNYSSELNVNALLLGDSALYLCASSFPASGHDNEQFFGPGTRLTVL.

The gene calls are TRBV4-2 and TRBJ2-1; perhaps TRBD2 as D (5 bases). This CDR3 is built from 16 residues. The V end was cut by 3 bases, the J end by 5 bases, with 17 bases between. Germline V gene lookup returns CDR1 LGHNA and CDR2 YNFKEQ. The CDR3 DNA reads as TGTGCCAGCAGCCACCTGGACTCGTTGGCGGACAATGAGCAGTTCTTC. Translating gives CASSHLDSLADNEQFF.

This clone was observed a single time. The rearrangement links TRBV4-1 to TRBJ2-3; a weak D match, TRBD2 (6 bases). The CDR3 length is 16 residues. Germline CDR1 and CDR2: MGHRA and YSYEKL. The V end was cut by 4 bases, the J end by 1 base, with 15 bases between. CDR3 loop: CASSLRRAWGTDTQYF. The CDR3 coding sequence is TGCGCCAGCAGCCTGAGGAGGGCCTGGGGCACAGATACGCAGTATTTT.

This clone has a handful of counts. J is TRBJ1-4 and V is TRBV25-1; D unclear. CDR3 length: 14 amino acids. In germline, CDR1 is MGHDK, CDR2 SYGVNS. V lost 4 bases and J 4 bases, leaving 10 bases between the germline ends. CDR3 loop: CASSGQFINEKLFF. The CDR3, as DNA: TGTGCCAGCAGTGGTCAGTTCATTAATGAAAAACTGTTTTTT. Full variable domain (outside the CDR3, taken from reference TRBV25-1 and TRBJ1-4): EADIYQTPRYLVIGTGKKITLECSQTMGHDKMYWYQQDPGMELHLIHYSYGVNSTEKGDLSSESTVSRIRTEHFPLTLESARPSHTSQYLCASSGQFINEKLFFGSGTQLSVL.

This clone was detected a few times. The chain links TRBV4-3 to TRBJ2-7, with 7 bases identical to TRBD2. V shed 0 bases and J 1 base; nucleotides not matched to a gene: 12. From germline, CDR1 is LGHNA and CDR2 YSLEER. The CDR3 has 18 residues. The CDR3 region has the DNA TGCGCCAGCAGCCAAGATTATGTCTTTAGCGGGCAGTCCTACGAGCAGTACTTC. It yields the protein CASSQDYVFSGQSYEQYF.